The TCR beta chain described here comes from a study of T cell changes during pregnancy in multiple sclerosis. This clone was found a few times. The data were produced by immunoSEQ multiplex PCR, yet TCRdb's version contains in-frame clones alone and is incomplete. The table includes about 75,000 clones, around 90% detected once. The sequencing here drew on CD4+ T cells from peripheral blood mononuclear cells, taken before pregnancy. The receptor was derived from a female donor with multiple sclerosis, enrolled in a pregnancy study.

This CDR3 reads CASTSPGDSGNTIYF. The CDR3 DNA is TGTGCCAGCACCTCACCAGGGGACTCTGGAAACACCATATATTTT. The rearrangement links TRBV28 to TRBJ1-3, with D possibly matching TRBD1 (6 bases). The CDR3 covers 15 residues. Trimming left V 7 bases short and J 0 bases short, with 13 bases between. Germline values: CDR1 MDHEN, CDR2 SYDVKM.